What follows describes a single T cell receptor beta chain. This CDR3 is built from 18 residues. The junction had 15 bases not matched to a gene; V was cut back by 3 bases and J by 7 bases. The germline gives CDR1 SGDLS, CDR2 YYNGEE. The data were obtained in a study of blood T cell repertoires in COVID-19. Background on the study: Italy, Spain and the United States were the sources of the convalescent and acute COVID-19 samples. T cells, B-cell-depleted T cells, or PBMCs provided the cDNA or gDNA that served as material.

As processed by the authors: Estimation of nucleated cell counts was performed using reference gene primer amplification. Produced via immunoSEQ multiplex PCR; TCRdb's table is partial and in-frame only. That table furnishes V, J and clone size, whereas the DNA furnished D and trimming. The sample yields fewer than 80,000 clones, about 87% seen once. The TCR comes from a human donor in a cohort sampled during active COVID-19. Material: peripheral blood. The rearrangement joins TRBV9 to TRBJ2-2; 10 bases match TRBD2. The CDR3, as DNA: TGTGCCAGCAGCGGAGCAGGGACTAGCGTTGTGACCTACGGGGAGCTGTTTTTT. As protein: CASSGAGTSVVTYGELFF.